This TCR beta chain was sequenced in a study of T-cell memory formation after mild COVID-19. In regard to this clonotype: Its specificity is not known. An end of the junction differs from the germline gene, which may be a read error.

One entry per CDR3 protein results from TCRdb running MiXCR on the 5' RACE reads. The table lists hundreds of thousands of distinct CDR3 sequences, about 20% of them singletons. CDR3 length: 14 amino acids. Germline V lookup: CDR1 LNHDA, CDR2 SQIVND (reference sequence). The study's findings and limits: Memory sampled before infection contained some responding clones, suggesting cross-reactive memory joined. There was no confirmation that second-wave clones peaking on day 37 were SARS-CoV-2 specific.

The genes are TRBV19 and TRBJ2-3, with D possibly TRBD2 on 5 matching bases. The sample taken for sequencing was PBMCs or a T cell subset sorted from them (not recorded which). The source of this sequence is an adult woman who had mild COVID-19 (a few samples of this study predate the infection). Cell type and time point are not known. CDR3 sequence: CASSIGVDGDMQYF. The CDR3 nucleotides read TGTGCCAGTAGTATAGGGGTGGACGGGGATATGCAGTATTTT.